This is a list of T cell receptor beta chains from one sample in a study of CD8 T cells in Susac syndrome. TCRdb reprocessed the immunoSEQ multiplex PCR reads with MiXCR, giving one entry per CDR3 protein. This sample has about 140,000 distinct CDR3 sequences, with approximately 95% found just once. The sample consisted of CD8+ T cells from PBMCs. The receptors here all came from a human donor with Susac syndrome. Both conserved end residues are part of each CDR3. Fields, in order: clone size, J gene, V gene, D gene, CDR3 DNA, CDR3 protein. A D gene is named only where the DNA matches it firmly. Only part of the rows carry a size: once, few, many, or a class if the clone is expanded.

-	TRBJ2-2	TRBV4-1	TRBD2	TGCGCCAGCAGCCAAGGGACTAGCGGGAGACCGGGCACCGGGGAGCTGTTTTTT	CASSQGTSGRPGTGELFF
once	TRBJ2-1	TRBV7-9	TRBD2	TGTGCCAGCAGCCTGTATACTAGCGGGGCCCACAATGAGCAGTTCTTC	CASSLYTSGAHNEQFF
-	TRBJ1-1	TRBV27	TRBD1	TGTGCCAGCCGATTAACAGGGGGGAGGACTGAAGCTTTCTTT	CASRLTGGRTEAFF
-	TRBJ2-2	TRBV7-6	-	TGTGCCAGCTCCCCGGGGCCCGGGGAGCTGTTTTTT	CASSPGPGELFF
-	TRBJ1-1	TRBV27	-	TGTGCCAGCAGTTTCGGGTCTGTCAGCACTGAAGCTTTCTTT	CASSFGSVSTEAFF
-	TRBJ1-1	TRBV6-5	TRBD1	TGTGCCAGCAGGATAATTTCAGGGGGTTTGACTGAAGCTTTCTTT	CASRIISGGLTEAFF
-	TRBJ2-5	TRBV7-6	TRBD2	TGTGCCAGCAGCTTATTAGCGGGAGTTAGGGAGACCCAGTACTTC	CASSLLAGVRETQYF
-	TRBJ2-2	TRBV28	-	TGTGCCAGTTCCGTCGGACGAATAGACTACACCGGGGAGCTGTTTTTT	CASSVGRIDYTGELFF
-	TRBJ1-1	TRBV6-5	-	TGTGCCAGCAGTTACTTCGGGACGGCGGTTGAAGCTTTCTTT	CASSYFGTAVEAFF
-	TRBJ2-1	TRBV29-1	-	TGCAGCGTTGAAGTCCCGGGAGTATACAATGAGCAGTTCTTC	CSVEVPGVYNEQFF
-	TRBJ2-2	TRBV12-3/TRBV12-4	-	TGTGCCAGCAGCCAGGTGATCCGGGAGCTGTTTTTT	CASSQVIRELFF
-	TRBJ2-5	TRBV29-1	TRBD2	TGCAGCGTTGGCGGACTAGCGGGAGAAAACGGAGAGACCCAGTACTTC	CSVGGLAGENGETQYF
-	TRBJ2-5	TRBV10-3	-	TGTGCCATCAGTGAGCGGACAGTTCTTGAGACCCAGTACTTC	CAISERTVLETQYF
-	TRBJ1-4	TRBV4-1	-	TGCGCCAGCAGCCAACCGACAGATAATGAAAAACTGTTTTTT	CASSQPTDNEKLFF
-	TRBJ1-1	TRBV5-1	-	TGCGCCAGCAGCTTGGGACCGGGCTACGACACTGAAGCTTTCTTT	CASSLGPGYDTEAFF